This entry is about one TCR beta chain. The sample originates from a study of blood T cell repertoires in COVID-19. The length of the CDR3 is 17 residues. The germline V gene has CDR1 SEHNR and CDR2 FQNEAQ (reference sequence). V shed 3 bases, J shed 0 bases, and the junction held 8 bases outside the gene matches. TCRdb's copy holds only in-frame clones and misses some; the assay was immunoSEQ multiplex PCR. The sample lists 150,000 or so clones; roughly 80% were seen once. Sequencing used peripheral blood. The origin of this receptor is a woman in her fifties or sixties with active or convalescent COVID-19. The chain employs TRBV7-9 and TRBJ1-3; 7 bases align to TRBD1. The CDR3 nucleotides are TGTGCCAGCAGCTTTGGGGGACAGTCAAACTCTGGAAACACCATATATTTT. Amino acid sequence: CASSFGGQSNSGNTIYF.